This T cell receptor beta chain was identified during a study of T-cell memory formation after mild COVID-19 (dated by TCRdb to 2020 to 2022). Context from the whole study: Most TCR sequence clusters were specific to one of the two donors. Longitudinal TCRalpha and TCRbeta repertoire sequencing tracked T-cell clones expanding and contracting after mild COVID-19 in two donors. Two young, previously healthy adult volunteers made up the cohort, one male and one female. General conclusions and limits of the study: The study covered only a couple of mild cases, and larger cohorts including severe cases with pre-infection samples were considered necessary. Contracting CD4+ clones were found mainly in CM and EM memory subsets, while CD8+ clones were enriched in EMRA. SARS-CoV-2 specificity of the second-wave clones peaking on day 37 was not confirmed. The detection of some responding clones in pre-infection memory suggests that pre-existing cross-reactive memory T cells joined the SARS-CoV-2 response. From day 15 to 85, contracting clones showed balanced CD4/CD8 phenotypes, whereas a second wave of clones that expanded from day 15 to 37 leaned towards CD4+.

The junction carries 9 bases between V and J, which are trimmed by 4 bases and 2 bases respectively. Measured from the cysteine to the phenylalanine, the CDR3 is 13 residues long. Of all the DNA, just the CDR3 is kept, 39 bases in frame from base 1. Sequencer: Illumina NovaSeq 6000. TCRalpha and TCRbeta cDNA libraries were constructed by 5'RACE with constant-segment primers, with sample barcodes and unique molecular identifiers being introduced. RNA was extracted from every sample with Trizol reagent. The libraries were amplified in two PCR steps, and the second step added a second sample barcode and Illumina TruSeq adapters. Libraries were sequenced on an Illumina NovaSeq with 2 x 150 bp paired-end reads. The paper's processing steps were these. The reads were demultiplexed and collapsed into UMI-guided consensus sequences using migec v1.2.7. Using mixcr v2.1.11, UMI consensuses were aligned to TRA and TRB V and J templates and then assembled into clonotypes. Clonotypes were classified as expanded or contracted when called significant by both edgeR and NoisET, with noise models trained on biological replicates. For edgeR calls, the cutoffs were a false discovery rate-adjusted p below 0.01 and a log2 fold-change threshold of 1. As an exploratory analysis of dynamics, max-normalized trajectories of the 1000 most abundant clonotypes were examined by PCA with hierarchical clustering. Separately sequenced CD4+ and CD8+ repertoires were used to assign a CD4 or CD8 phenotype to each responding clone. TCRdb itself trimmed the public reads at Q25 with fastp, ran MiXCR and retained productive beta chains. Every CDR3 protein is listed once, alongside the most common genes and DNA of its rows. The authors' filters were not applied to this entry. A total of about 620,000 distinct CDR3 sequences appear in this sample, roughly 17% of them only once. The ten top clones hold more than 10% of the sample.

PBMCs were isolated by Ficoll-Paque density gradient centrifugation. Ten or more counts support this clonotype. Its specific antigen is unknown. Nothing much larger sits one base from this clone, and base qualities are not available. Sequences were obtained from PBMCs or a T cell subset sorted from them (not recorded which). This receptor was obtained from an adult woman who had mild COVID-19 (a few samples of this study predate the infection). The sample titles of this study are shuffled in the database, so cell type and time point are left out; the donor was told from shared clones. The rearrangement combines TRBV12-3 or TRBV12-4 with TRBJ2-7; tentative D gene TRBD2, with 5 bases matching. The nucleotides are TGTGCCAGCAGTTCGACTACAGCCTACGAGCAGTACTTC. Its translation reads: CASSSTTAYEQYF.